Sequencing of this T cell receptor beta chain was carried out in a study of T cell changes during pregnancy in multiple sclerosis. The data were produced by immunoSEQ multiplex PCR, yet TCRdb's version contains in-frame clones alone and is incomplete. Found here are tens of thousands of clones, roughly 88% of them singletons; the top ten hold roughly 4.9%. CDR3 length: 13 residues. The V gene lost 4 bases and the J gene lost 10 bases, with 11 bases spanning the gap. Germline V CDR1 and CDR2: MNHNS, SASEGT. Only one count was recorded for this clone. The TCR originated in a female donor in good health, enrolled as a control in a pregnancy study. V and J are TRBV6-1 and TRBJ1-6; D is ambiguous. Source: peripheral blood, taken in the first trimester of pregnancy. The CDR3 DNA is TGTGCCAGCAGTGGCGGAGTTGGGTCACCCCTCCACTTT. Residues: CASSGGVGSPLHF.